Presented here are 17 T cell receptor beta chains from one specimen sequenced in a study of regulatory T cells in long-lasting Graves disease. Time point denoted: newly diagnosed GD, antithyroid drugs for less than 3 months. Preparation of the TCR library used RNA extracted from PBMCs. The authors built TCR beta libraries using iRepertoire HTBI primers and Arm-PCR of CDR3 regions. TCRdb re-analysed the multiplex PCR reads in MiXCR, keeping a single row per CDR3 protein. The sample lists 360,000 or so distinct CDR3 sequences; roughly 17% were seen once. These data were likewise used in another study, on T cells in Graves' hyperthyroidism and ophthalmopathy.

Material: peripheral blood mononuclear cells (PBMCs), obtained at new diagnosis, from a patient treated with antithyroid drugs. The receptors derive from a man aged 35-49 years with Graves disease.

This clonotype has a count of ten or more. J is TRBJ1-5 and V is TRBV7-2; D possibly corresponds to TRBD1 (5 bases). Germline CDR1 reads SGHTA; CDR2 reads FQGNSA. CDR3 length equals 15 residues. The V end lost 2 bases, the J end lost 7 bases, and 15 bases lay between the germline ends. The CDR3 loop is CASSLWTTRGQPQHF. As DNA, the CDR3 is TGTGCCAGCAGCTTATGGACAACACGAGGGCAGCCCCAGCATTTT. Combining the CDR3 with reference TRBV7-2 and TRBJ1-5 gives the whole variable domain GAGVSQSPSNKVTEKGKDVELRCDPISGHTALYWYRQSLGQGLEFLIYFQGNSAPDKSGLPSDRFSAERTGGSVSTLTIQRTQQEDSAVYLCASSLWTTRGQPQHFGDGTRLSIL.

This clonotype was found many times. As DNA, the CDR3 is TGTGCCAGCAGGCACCTAGCGGGGGAGTTGGGCGAGCAGTACTTC. Its protein product is CASRHLAGELGEQYF. The rearrangement joins TRBV28 to TRBJ2-7; 10 bases are shared with TRBD2. CDR3 size: 15 residues. After removal of 6 bases from V and 6 bases from J, the junction contained 11 bases not matched to a gene. Germline CDR1 and CDR2: MDHEN and SYDVKM.

With respect to this clonotype: The junction shows a germline mismatch at one end, possibly a read error. This chain connects TRBV10-3 to TRBJ1-6, with TRBD1 matching 7 bases. Looked up from germline, CDR1 is ENHRY and CDR2 is SYGVKD. The CDR3 loop spans 13 amino acids. This CDR3 reads CATSEGQRTPLHF. The CDR3 DNA reads as TGTGCCACCAGTGAGGGACAGAGGACACCCCTCCACTTT.

Concerning this clonotype: Germline and junction disagree at one end, which may indicate a read error. The chain employs TRBV5-1 and TRBJ1-2; perhaps TRBD1 as D (5 bases). The CDR3 is 12 amino acids. Germline V gene lookup returns CDR1 SGHRS and CDR2 YFSETQ. The CDR3 is CTSRPDRYGYTF. The CDR3 DNA reads as TGCACCAGCAGACCCGACAGATATGGCTACACCTTC.

V and J are TRBV7-3 and TRBJ1-2; tentative D call: TRBD1 (5 bases). The germline V gene encodes CDR1 SGHTA and CDR2 FQGTGA. V lost 5 bases and J lost 6, with 13 bases in between. This CDR3 has 13 residues. CDR3 bases: TGTGCCAGCAGCACCCCGGAGGGGAATGGCTACACCTTC. The encoded protein is CASSTPEGNGYTF.

The chain joins TRBV7-2 to TRBJ2-1, with D hard to call. Germline V gene sequence: CDR1 SGHTA, CDR2 FQGNSA. CDR3 length: 15 amino acids. V shed 2 bases and J shed 0 bases, with 8 bases lying between them. The CDR3 DNA is TGTGCCAGCAGCTTAAGGACGCGCTCCTACAATGAGCAGTTCTTC. Translated, it gives CASSLRTRSYNEQFF. Looking up the rest from reference TRBV7-2 and TRBJ2-1 gives the full variable domain: GAGVSQSPSNKVTEKGKDVELRCDPISGHTALYWYRQSLGQGLEFLIYFQGNSAPDKSGLPSDRFSAERTGGSVSTLTIQRTQQEDSAVYLCASSLRTRSYNEQFFGPGTRLTVL.

This clonotype showed up many times. The chain joins TRBV10-3 to TRBJ1-1, with a possible D match to TRBD1 (5 bases). This CDR3 comprises 14 residues. Trimming removed 10 bases at V and 1 base at J, with 16 bases between. Germline CDR1 reads ENHRY; CDR2 reads SYGVKD. In DNA form, the CDR3 reads TGTGCCAGCCGGGGAGGGGTCCCGAACACTGAAGCTTTCTTT. Protein: CASRGGVPNTEAFF.

In its sample, this clonotype was seen many times. This chain uses TRBV12-3 or TRBV12-4 with TRBJ2-7; 15 nucleotides agree with TRBD2. Trimming removed 6 bases from V and 7 bases from J; junction bases left unmatched: 7. The CDR3 runs 15 residues. The CDR3 loop reads CASRRTSGGDPEQYF. In DNA, the CDR3 is TGTGCCAGCAGGCGGACTAGCGGGGGGGACCCGGAGCAGTACTTC.

The CDR3 reads CSAWMNTEAFF. The CDR3 coding sequence is TGCAGTGCTTGGATGAACACTGAAGCTTTCTTT. The gene calls are TRBV20-1 and TRBJ1-1; D not certain. Germline V lookup: CDR1 DFQATT, CDR2 SNEGSKA (reference sequence). V was shortened by 5 bases and J by 0 bases, with 4 bases between the two germline ends. This CDR3 spans 11 amino acids.

The sample holds a few counts of this clonotype. The chain is built from TRBV6-5 and TRBJ1-1, with TRBD1 as a possible D gene (5 bases). V was pared by 2 bases and J by 4 bases, with 11 bases between. From germline, CDR1 is MNHEY and CDR2 SVGAGI. The CDR3 has 14 residues. The CDR3 region has the DNA TGTGCCAGCAGTTACAGCCGACAGTTCACTGAAGCTTTCTTT. Its translation: CASSYSRQFTEAFF.

With regard to this clonotype: With a far larger clone one base away, a read error is the likely cause. The CDR3 nucleotides are TGTGCCAGCAGCTTATCCGGGGGGAGCACTGAAGCTTTCTTT. This sequence encodes CASSLSGGSTEAFF. This chain connects TRBV7-9 to TRBJ1-1; D is possibly TRBD1 (5 bases). Per germline, CDR1 SEHNR and CDR2 FQNEAQ (reference sequence). The V and J ends lost 2 bases and 4 bases respectively, with 11 bases between them. This CDR3 contains 14 residues.

This clonotype has at least ten counts. The chain carries TRBV5-5 and TRBJ2-7; 8 bases map to TRBD1. V lost 3 bases, J lost 4 bases, and 6 bases stayed unmatched. This CDR3 comprises 14 residues. CDR1 is SGHKS, CDR2 YYEKEE, per germline (reference sequence). CDR3 sequence reads: CASSWTGNGYEQYF. In DNA, the CDR3 is TGTGCCAGCAGCTGGACAGGGAACGGGTACGAGCAGTACTTC.

This clonotype was found many times. The chain recombines TRBV9 with TRBJ2-3, with 9 bases fitting TRBD1. CDR1 and CDR2 (germline): SGDLS, YYNGEE. V shed 2 bases, J shed 4 bases, and the junction held 5 bases outside the gene matches. The CDR3 consists of 15 residues. CDR3 protein: CASSVETGGPDTQYF. CDR3 sequence (DNA): TGTGCCAGCAGCGTCGAGACAGGGGGTCCAGATACGCAGTATTTT.

This clonotype came up many times. V and J are TRBV12-3 or TRBV12-4 and TRBJ2-3; 11 nucleotides line up with TRBD2. The CDR3 length is 16 residues. Germline trimming cut 3 bases from V and 6 bases from J; bases unmatched to any gene: 8. The CDR3 DNA sequence: TGTGCCAGCAGTTTCATTAGCGGGGGGGCCGCGGATACGCAGTATTTT. Its protein product is CASSFISGGAADTQYF.

This clonotype turned up a few times. CDR3 sequence: CASSLGDRATEQFF. The CDR3 coding sequence is TGCGCCAGCAGCTTGGGAGACAGGGCAACTGAGCAGTTCTTC. The chain recombines TRBV5-1 with TRBJ2-1, with 7 bases matching TRBD1. The CDR3 runs 14 residues. V lost 0 bases and J lost 9; bases outside the gene matches: 6. The V gene's germline CDR1 is SGHRS and CDR2 YFSETQ.

In this sample, this clonotype turned up many times. This rearrangement joins TRBV28 to TRBJ2-1, with D hard to call. This CDR3 is 12 amino acids long. CDR1 is MDHEN and CDR2 is SYDVKM in the germline V gene. Trimming took off 8 bases at V and 4 bases at J, with 9 bases between the two ends. This chain's CDR3 is CASGGQYNEQFF. The CDR3 coding sequence is TGTGCCAGCGGTGGGCAGTACAATGAGCAGTTCTTC.

CDR3 sequence reads: CASDNWRREQYF. The DNA for the CDR3 is TGTGCCAGCGACAACTGGAGAAGGGAGCAGTACTTC. The chain is built from TRBV6-1 and TRBJ2-7, with no clear D. V was cut by 8 bases and J by 7 bases, with 15 bases left in between. The CDR3 spans 12 residues. CDR1 and CDR2 (germline): MNHNS, SASEGT.